This TCR beta chain is drawn from a study of spatial heterogeneity in lung cancer. Study at large: Sequence detection consistently recorded a greater number of beta-chain than alpha-chain sequences. Study results and limitations: The study found ubiquitous expanded tumor TCRs in blood more at resection than follow-up.

Each TCR cDNA molecule bore a unique molecular identifier. TCRdb redid the calling of the 5' RACE reads with MiXCR, one entry per CDR3 protein. The sample shows about 30,000 distinct CDR3 sequences, around 8.4% of them seen only once. Time point specified: sample taken at primary tumor resection. TCRs were sequenced from unsorted whole RNA of tumor, nontumor lung or PBMC. Donation came from some 72 patients with untreated early-stage non-small cell lung cancer. Germline loops: CDR1 LGHDT, CDR2 YNNKEL (reference sequence). The CDR3 length is 15 residues. Trimming removed 5 bases from V and 9 bases from J; junction bases left unmatched: 9. A note on this clonotype: Its antigen is unidentified.

The rearrangement uses TRBV3-1 and TRBJ2-1; 11 bases are shared with TRBD1. The sequencing here drew on PBMCs, taken at surgery. The TCR was taken from a female donor with early-stage non-small cell lung cancer. The DNA for the CDR3 is TGTGCCAGCAGCTACGGACAGGGGGCGTCAAGTGAGCAGTTCTTC. Translating it yields CASSYGQGASSEQFF.